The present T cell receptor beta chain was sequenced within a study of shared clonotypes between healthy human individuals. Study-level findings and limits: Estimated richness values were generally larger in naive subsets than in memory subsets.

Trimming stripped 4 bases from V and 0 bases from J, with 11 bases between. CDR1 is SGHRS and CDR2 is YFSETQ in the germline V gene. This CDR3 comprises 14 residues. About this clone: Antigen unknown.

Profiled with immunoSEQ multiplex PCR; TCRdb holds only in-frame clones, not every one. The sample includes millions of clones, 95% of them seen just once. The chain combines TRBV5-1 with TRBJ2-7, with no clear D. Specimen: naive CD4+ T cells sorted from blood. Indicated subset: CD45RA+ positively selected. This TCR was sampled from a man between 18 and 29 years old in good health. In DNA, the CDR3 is TGCGCCAGCAGCCGGTACGATAGCTCCTACGAGCAGTACTTC. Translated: CASSRYDSSYEQYF.